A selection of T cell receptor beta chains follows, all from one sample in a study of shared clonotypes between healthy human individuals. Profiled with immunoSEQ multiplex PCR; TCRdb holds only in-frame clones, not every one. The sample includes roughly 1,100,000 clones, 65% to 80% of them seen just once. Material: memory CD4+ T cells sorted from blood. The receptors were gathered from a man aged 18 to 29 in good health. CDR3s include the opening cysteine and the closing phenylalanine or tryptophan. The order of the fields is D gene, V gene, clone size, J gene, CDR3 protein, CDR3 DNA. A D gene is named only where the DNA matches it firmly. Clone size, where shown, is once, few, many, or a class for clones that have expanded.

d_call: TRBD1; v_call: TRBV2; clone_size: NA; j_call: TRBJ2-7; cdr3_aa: CASSFLGGQVRSYEQYF; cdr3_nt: TGTGCCAGCAGTTTCCTCGGGGGACAGGTCCGCTCCTACGAGCAGTACTTC
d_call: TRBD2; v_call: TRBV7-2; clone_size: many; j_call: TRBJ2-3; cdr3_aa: CASSLYGLAGSDTQYF; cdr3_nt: TGTGCCAGCAGCTTATATGGACTAGCGGGGTCAGATACGCAGTATTTT
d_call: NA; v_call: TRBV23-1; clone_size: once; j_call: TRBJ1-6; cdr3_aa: CASSQGESPLHF; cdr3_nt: TGCGCCAGCAGTCAAGGGGAATCACCCCTCCACTTT
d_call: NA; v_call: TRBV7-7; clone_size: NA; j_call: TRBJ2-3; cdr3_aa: CASSPSGGPTDTQYF; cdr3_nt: TGTGCTAGCAGCCCGTCTGGGGGGCCAACAGATACGCAGTATTTT
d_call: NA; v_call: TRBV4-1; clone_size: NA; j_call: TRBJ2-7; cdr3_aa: CASSQKGTGLTGEQYF; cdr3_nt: TGCGCCAGCAGCCAAAAGGGGACGGGGTTGACGGGAGAGCAGTACTTC
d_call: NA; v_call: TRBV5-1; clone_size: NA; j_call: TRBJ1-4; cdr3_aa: CASSPAKGEKLFF; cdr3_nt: TGCGCCAGCAGCCCGGCTAAGGGTGAAAAACTGTTTTTT
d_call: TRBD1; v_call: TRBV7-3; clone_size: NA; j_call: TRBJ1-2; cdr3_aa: CASSTGTGVGYTF; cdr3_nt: TGTGCCAGCAGCACTGGGACAGGGGTAGGCTACACCTTC
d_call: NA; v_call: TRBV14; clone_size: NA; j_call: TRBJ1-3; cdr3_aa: CASSQVEGNTIYF; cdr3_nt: TGTGCCAGCAGCCAAGTAGAGGGAAACACCATATATTTT
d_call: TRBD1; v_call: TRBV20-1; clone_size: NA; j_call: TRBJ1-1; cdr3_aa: CSARGDTEAFF; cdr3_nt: TGCAGTGCCAGGGGGGACACTGAAGCTTTCTTT
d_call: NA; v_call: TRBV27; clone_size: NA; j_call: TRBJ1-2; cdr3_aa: CASSLGARMVGYTF; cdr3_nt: TGTGCCAGCAGTTTGGGCGCCCGGATGGTTGGCTACACCTTC
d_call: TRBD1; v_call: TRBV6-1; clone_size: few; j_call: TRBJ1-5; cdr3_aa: CASSTGVWQPQHF; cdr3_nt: TGTGCCAGCAGCACAGGGGTGTGGCAGCCCCAGCATTTT
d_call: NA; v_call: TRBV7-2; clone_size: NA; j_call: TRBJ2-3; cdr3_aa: CASSWGPSTDTQYF; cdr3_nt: TGTGCCAGCAGCTGGGGTCCTAGCACAGATACGCAGTATTTT
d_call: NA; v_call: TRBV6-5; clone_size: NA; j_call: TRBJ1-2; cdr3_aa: CASSRDTLHGDGYTF; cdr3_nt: TGTGCCAGCAGTCGGGACACCCTGCACGGGGATGGCTACACCTTC
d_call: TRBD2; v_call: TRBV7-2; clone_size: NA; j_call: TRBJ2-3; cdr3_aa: CASSRDYPSTDTQYF; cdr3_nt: TGTGCCAGCAGCCGGGACTACCCTAGCACAGATACGCAGTATTTT
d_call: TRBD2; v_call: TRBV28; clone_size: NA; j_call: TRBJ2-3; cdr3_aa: CASSSPHSGAPTDTQYF; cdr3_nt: TGTGCCAGCAGTTCCCCACATAGCGGGGCCCCCACAGATACGCAGTATTTT
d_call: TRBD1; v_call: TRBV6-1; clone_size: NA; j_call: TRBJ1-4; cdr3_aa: CASSEVKWGTGGEKLFF; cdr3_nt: TGTGCCAGCAGTGAAGTGAAGTGGGGGACAGGGGGCGAAAAACTGTTTTTT
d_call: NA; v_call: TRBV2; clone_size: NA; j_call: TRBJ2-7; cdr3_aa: CASRYHEQYF; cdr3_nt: TGTGCCAGCAGATACCACGAGCAGTACTTC
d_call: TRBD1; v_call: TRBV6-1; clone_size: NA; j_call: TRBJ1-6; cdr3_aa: CATNRDRGGYSPLHF; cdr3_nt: TGTGCCACCAACCGGGACAGGGGGGGGTATTCACCCCTCCACTTT
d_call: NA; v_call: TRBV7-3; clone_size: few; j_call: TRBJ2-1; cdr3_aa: CASSLSRDTEQFF; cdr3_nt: TGTGCCAGCAGCTTAAGCCGTGACACAGAGCAGTTCTTC
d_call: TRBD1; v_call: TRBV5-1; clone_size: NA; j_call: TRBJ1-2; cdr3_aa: CASKIRTGDYGYTF; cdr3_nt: TGCGCCAGCAAGATTAGGACAGGGGACTATGGCTACACCTTC
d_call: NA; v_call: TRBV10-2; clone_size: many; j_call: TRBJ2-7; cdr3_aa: CASSEGYEQYF; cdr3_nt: TGCGCCAGCAGTGAAGGGTACGAGCAGTACTTC
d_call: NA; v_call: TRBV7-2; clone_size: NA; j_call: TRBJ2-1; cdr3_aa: CASSPRGPYNEQFF; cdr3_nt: TGTGCCAGCAGCCCGCGGGGCCCCTACAATGAGCAGTTCTTC
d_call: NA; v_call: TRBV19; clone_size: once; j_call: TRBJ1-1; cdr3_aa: CASSIFRDTEAFF; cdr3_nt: TGTGCCAGTAGTATATTCCGGGACACTGAAGCTTTCTTT
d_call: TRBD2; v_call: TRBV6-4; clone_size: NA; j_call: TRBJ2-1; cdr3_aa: CAPELAGGNEQFF; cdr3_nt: TGTGCCCCGGAACTAGCGGGGGGCAATGAGCAGTTCTTC
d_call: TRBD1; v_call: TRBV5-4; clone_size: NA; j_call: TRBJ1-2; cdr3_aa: CASSENRGYGYTF; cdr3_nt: TGTGCCAGCAGCGAAAACAGGGGATATGGCTACACCTTC
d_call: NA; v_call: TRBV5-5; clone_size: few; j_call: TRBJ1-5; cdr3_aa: CASSEQVAYWGNQPQHF; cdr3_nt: TGTGCCAGCAGCGAACAGGTGGCATATTGGGGCAATCAGCCCCAGCATTTT
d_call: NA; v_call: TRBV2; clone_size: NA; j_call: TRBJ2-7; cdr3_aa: CASTRPVGNHYEQYF; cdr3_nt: TGTGCCAGCACCCGGCCTGTCGGGAACCACTACGAGCAGTACTTC
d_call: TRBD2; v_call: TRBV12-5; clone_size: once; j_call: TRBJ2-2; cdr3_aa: CASGLPSGRATGELFF; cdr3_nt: TGTGCTAGTGGTTTGCCTAGCGGGAGGGCTACCGGGGAGCTGTTTTTT
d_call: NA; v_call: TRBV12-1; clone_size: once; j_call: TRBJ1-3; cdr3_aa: CASSFAASRRENTIYF; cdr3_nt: TGTGCCAGCAGCTTTGCGGCCAGCCGGAGGGAAAACACCATATATTTT
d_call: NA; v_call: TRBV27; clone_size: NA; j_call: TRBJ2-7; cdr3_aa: CASSFSSWDKSYEQYF; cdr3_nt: TGTGCCAGCAGTTTCTCTTCGTGGGACAAATCCTACGAGCAGTACTTC
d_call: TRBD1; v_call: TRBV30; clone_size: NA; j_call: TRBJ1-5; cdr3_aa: CAFGQANQPQHF; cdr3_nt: TGTGCCTTTGGACAGGCTAATCAGCCCCAGCATTTT
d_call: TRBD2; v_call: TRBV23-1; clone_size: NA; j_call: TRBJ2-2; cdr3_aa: CASSQFQGLAGVRGELFF; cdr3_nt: TGCGCCAGCAGTCAATTTCAAGGACTAGCGGGAGTCCGCGGGGAGCTGTTTTTT
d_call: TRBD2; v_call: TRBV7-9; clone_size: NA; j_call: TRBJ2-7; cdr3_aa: CASSFSGRDEQYF; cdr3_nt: TGTGCCAGCAGCTTTAGCGGGAGGGACGAGCAGTACTTC
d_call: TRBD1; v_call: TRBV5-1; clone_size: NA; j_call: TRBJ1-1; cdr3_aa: CASSGQGASTEAFF; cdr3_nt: TGCGCCAGCAGTGGACAGGGGGCGAGCACTGAAGCTTTCTTT
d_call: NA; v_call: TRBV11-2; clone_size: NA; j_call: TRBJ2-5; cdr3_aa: CASSSRLGVETQYF; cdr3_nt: TGTGCCAGCAGTTCTAGACTGGGAGTGGAGACCCAGTACTTC
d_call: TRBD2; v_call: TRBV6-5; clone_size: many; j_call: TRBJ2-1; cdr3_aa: CASSYGWLAGGNEQFF; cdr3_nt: TGTGCCAGCAGTTATGGTTGGTTGGCGGGGGGCAATGAGCAGTTCTTC
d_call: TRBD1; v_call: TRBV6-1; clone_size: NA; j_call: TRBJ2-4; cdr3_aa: CASQQGGSAKNIQYF; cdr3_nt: TGTGCCAGCCAACAGGGGGGTTCGGCCAAAAACATTCAGTACTTC
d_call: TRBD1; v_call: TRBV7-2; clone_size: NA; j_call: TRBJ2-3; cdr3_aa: CASSLTGDTDTQYF; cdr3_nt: TGTGCCAGCAGCTTGACAGGGGACACAGATACGCAGTATTTT
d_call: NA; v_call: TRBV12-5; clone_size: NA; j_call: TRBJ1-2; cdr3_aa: CASGLNRDYGYTF; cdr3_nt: TGTGCTAGTGGTTTGAACAGGGACTATGGCTACACCTTC
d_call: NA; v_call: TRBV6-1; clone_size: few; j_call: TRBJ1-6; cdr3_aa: CASSEDPSSYNSPLHF; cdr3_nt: TGTGCCAGCAGTGAAGACCCCAGCTCCTATAATTCACCCCTCCACTTT
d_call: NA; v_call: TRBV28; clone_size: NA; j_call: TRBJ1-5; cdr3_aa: CASSLHPRNSNQPQHF; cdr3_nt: TGTGCCAGCAGTTTACACCCCCGAAATAGCAATCAGCCCCAGCATTTT
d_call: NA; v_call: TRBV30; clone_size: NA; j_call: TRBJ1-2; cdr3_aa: CAWSVLAVTYGYTF; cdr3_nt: TGTGCCTGGAGTGTACTGGCAGTAACTTATGGCTACACCTTC
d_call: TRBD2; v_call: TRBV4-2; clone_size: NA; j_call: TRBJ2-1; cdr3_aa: CASSRTRELVGEQFF; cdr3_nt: TGTGCCAGCAGCCGAACGCGGGAGTTGGTTGGGGAGCAGTTCTTC
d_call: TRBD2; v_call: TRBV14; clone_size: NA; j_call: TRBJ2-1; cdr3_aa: CASSQDRLAGSSYNEQFF; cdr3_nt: TGTGCCAGCAGCCAAGATCGACTAGCGGGGAGCTCCTACAATGAGCAGTTCTTC
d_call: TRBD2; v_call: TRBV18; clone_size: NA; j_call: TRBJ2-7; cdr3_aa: CASSPPTSGKTYEQYF; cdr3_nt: TGTGCCAGCTCACCACCCACTAGCGGGAAGACCTACGAGCAGTACTTC
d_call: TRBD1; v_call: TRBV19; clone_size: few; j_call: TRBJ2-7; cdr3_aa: CASRKDRAAYEQYF; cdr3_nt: TGTGCCAGTAGGAAGGACAGGGCAGCCTACGAGCAGTACTTC
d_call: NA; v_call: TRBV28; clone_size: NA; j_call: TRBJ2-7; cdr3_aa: CASSLGVYEQYF; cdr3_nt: TGTGCCAGCAGTTTAGGGGTCTACGAGCAGTACTTC
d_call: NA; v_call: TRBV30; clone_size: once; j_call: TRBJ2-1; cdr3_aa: CAWSVGISNEQFF; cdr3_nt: TGTGCCTGGAGCGTTGGGATAAGCAATGAGCAGTTCTTC
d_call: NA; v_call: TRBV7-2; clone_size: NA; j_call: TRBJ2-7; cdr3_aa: CASSSSGGYEQYF; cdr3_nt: TGTGCCAGCAGCTCATCGGGCGGGTACGAGCAGTACTTC
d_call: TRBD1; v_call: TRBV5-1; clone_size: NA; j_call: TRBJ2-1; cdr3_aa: CASSPGTGLPNEQFF; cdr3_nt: TGCGCCAGCAGCCCTGGGACAGGGTTGCCCAATGAGCAGTTCTTC
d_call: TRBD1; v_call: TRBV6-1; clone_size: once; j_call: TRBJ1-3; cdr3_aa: CASSEALRGGYRNTIYF; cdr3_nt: TGTGCCAGCAGTGAAGCGTTGAGAGGGGGCTATAGAAACACCATATATTTT
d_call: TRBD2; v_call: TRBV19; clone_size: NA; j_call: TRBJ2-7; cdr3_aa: CASRLTSGPYEQYF; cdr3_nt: TGTGCCAGTAGGTTGACTAGCGGACCCTACGAGCAGTACTTC